The next 14 T cell receptor beta chains were all read from a single sample in a study of PD-L1 blockade in urothelial cancer. Clones were read by immunoSEQ multiplex PCR, and TCRdb kept only the in-frame ones, dropping some. The sample records approximately 79,000 clones, 85% to 95% being singletons. The time point here: peripheral blood 6 weeks after treatment start. The sequencing here drew on PBMCs, taken around atezolizumab (anti-PD-L1) treatment. The receptors were gathered from a woman of 80 years or more with urothelial cancer.

J is TRBJ2-1 and V is TRBV4-1, with D possibly TRBD2 on 5 matching bases. Germline V lookup: CDR1 MGHRA, CDR2 YSYEKL. V was pared by 4 bases and J by 5 bases, with 12 bases between. This CDR3 contains 14 residues. In DNA, the CDR3 is TGCGCCAGCAGCCCCCGGACTGCCAACAATGAGCAGTTCTTC. Its translation: CASSPRTANNEQFF.

The rearrangement joins TRBV28 to TRBJ2-3, with TRBD2 identical over 11 bases. V was pared by 4 bases and J by 1 base, with 4 bases of the junction left unmatched. The CDR3 sequence is 16 residues long. Germline V lookup: CDR1 MDHEN, CDR2 SYDVKM. The CDR3 DNA reads as TGTGCCAGCAGTTCCCAGGGACTAGCGGGCACAGATACGCAGTATTTT. It translates to CASSSQGLAGTDTQYF. Supplemented by reference TRBV28 and TRBJ2-3, the full variable domain reads DVKVTQSSRYLVKRTGEKVFLECVQDMDHENMFWYRQDPGLGLRLIYFSYDVKMKEKGDIPEGYSVSREKKERFSLILESASTNQTSMYLCASSSQGLAGTDTQYFGPGTRLTVL.

CDR3 amino acids: CASSSTGETQYF. In DNA form, the CDR3 reads TGTGCCAGCAGCTCCACTGGAGAGACCCAGTACTTC. The rearrangement joins TRBV7-7 to TRBJ2-5, with D hard to call. This CDR3 has 12 residues. V dropped 4 bases and J dropped 4 bases, with 7 bases sitting between them. Per the germline V gene, CDR1 is SSHAT and CDR2 is FNYEAQ (reference sequence).

The chain is built from TRBV6-5 and TRBJ1-4; D perhaps matches TRBD1 (6 bases). Germline loops: CDR1 MNHEY, CDR2 SVGAGI. The V end was cut by 5 bases, the J end by 4 bases, with 11 bases between. CDR3 length: 14 amino acids. CDR3 sequence reads: CASSRTADNEKLFF. The CDR3 DNA reads TGTGCCAGCAGTAGGACAGCCGATAATGAAAAACTGTTTTTT.

This clone showed up just once. The V gene is TRBV7-9, the J gene TRBJ2-1; 8 bases align to TRBD2. V lost 4 bases, J lost 10 bases, and 9 bases stayed unmatched. The CDR3 has 14 amino acids. The germline V gene encodes CDR1 SEHNR and CDR2 FQNEAQ (reference sequence). As DNA, the CDR3 is TGTGCCAGCAGCTACAATTCACTAGCGGCCGAGCAGTTCTTC. Residues: CASSYNSLAAEQFF.

This sequence joins TRBV7-7 and TRBJ2-7, with TRBD2 matching 16 bases. This CDR3 comprises 16 residues. V dropped 10 bases and J dropped 2; count of bases not matched to a gene: 8. CDR1 is SSHAT, CDR2 FNYEAQ, per germline (reference sequence). The CDR3 loop is CAKGGGTSGRAYEQYF. The CDR3 nucleotides are TGTGCCAAAGGTGGAGGGACTAGCGGGAGGGCCTACGAGCAGTACTTC.

This sequence joins TRBV11-1 and TRBJ2-1, with 14 bases matching TRBD2. V lost 5 bases and J lost 0; bases outside the gene matches: 6. Germline V gene data show CDR1 as SGHAT and CDR2 as FQDESV (reference sequence). The CDR3 has 18 amino acids. The CDR3 loop is CASSTGLAGVGSYNEQFF. CDR3 DNA sequence: TGTGCCAGCAGCACGGGACTAGCGGGAGTCGGCTCCTACAATGAGCAGTTCTTC.

This chain connects TRBV6-1 to TRBJ1-2; perhaps TRBD1 as D (6 bases). The CDR3 runs to 14 residues. The germline V gene encodes CDR1 MNHNS and CDR2 SASEGT. Trimming removed 2 bases from V and 6 bases from J, with 13 bases in between. The CDR3 DNA reads TGTGCCAGCAGTGAAAGGGCAGGGGCAAATGGCTACACCTTC. Its translation is CASSERAGANGYTF.

The chain has TRBV14 and TRBJ1-2; TRBD1 agrees at 7 bases. CDR3 length: 15 amino acids. V lost 1 base to trimming and J lost 4 bases; unmatched junction nucleotides: 6. Germline lookup yields CDR1 SGHDN and CDR2 FVKESK. The DNA for the CDR3 is TGTGCCAGCAGCCAAGCGGACAGGTCCCTCTATGGCTACACCTTC. Its protein is CASSQADRSLYGYTF.

This clone has only one observation. The rearrangement uses TRBV12-5 and TRBJ2-1; 7 bases agree with TRBD2. Germline V CDR1 and CDR2: LGHNT, FRNRAP. The V gene end was trimmed by 4 bases and the J gene end by 5 bases; junction bases not matched to a gene: 8. The CDR3 runs to 15 residues. The CDR3 here is CASGWNRGTNNEQFF. DNA for the CDR3: TGTGCTAGTGGTTGGAATCGGGGGACTAACAATGAGCAGTTCTTC. Looking up the rest from reference TRBV12-5 and TRBJ2-1 gives the full variable domain: DARVTQTPRHKVTEMGQEVTMRCQPILGHNTVFWYRQTMMQGLELLAYFRNRAPLDDSGMPKDRFSAEMPDATLATLKIQPSEPRDSAVYFCASGWNRGTNNEQFFGPGTRLTVL.

This sequence joins TRBV19 and TRBJ2-3; a weak D match, TRBD1 (5 bases). Trimming stripped 3 bases from V and 9 bases from J, with 7 bases between. The CDR3 has 11 residues. CDR1 LNHDA and CDR2 SQIVND come from the germline V gene (reference sequence). The CDR3 bases are TGTGCCAGTAGTATTTCAGGGACGCAGTATTTT. Translation: CASSISGTQYF.

The V gene is TRBV28, the J gene TRBJ1-2; D might be TRBD1 (6 bases). Germline CDR1 is MDHEN and CDR2 is SYDVKM. V gave up 4 bases and J gave up 8 bases, with 11 bases separating them. The CDR3 spans 12 residues. The CDR3: CASSSGGGGYTF. In DNA, the CDR3 is TGTGCCAGCAGTTCGGGGGGCGGCGGCTACACCTTC.

The J gene is TRBJ2-5, the V gene TRBV28; TRBD1 matches 9 bases. After removal of 5 bases from V and 5 bases from J, the junction contained 9 bases not matched to a gene. The CDR3 has 15 amino acids. Germline assignment: CDR1 MDHEN and CDR2 SYDVKM. CDR3 sequence: CASSRPTGGGETQYF. The CDR3 DNA is TGTGCCAGCAGTCGCCCTACAGGGGGCGGGGAGACCCAGTACTTC.

The sample holds a few counts of this clone. This chain connects TRBV9 to TRBJ2-5, with 7 positions matching TRBD2. J lost 5 bases, V lost 0 bases, and 7 bases had no gene match. CDR1 and CDR2 (germline): SGDLS, YYNGEE. The CDR3 covers 15 residues. The DNA of the CDR3 is TGTGCCAGCAGCGTAGGATCTAGCGGACCGGAGACCCAGTACTTC. Residues: CASSVGSSGPETQYF.